This entry features one T cell receptor beta chain sequence. How the authors handled the data: Estimation of nucleated cell counts relied on the amplification of reference gene primers. Profiling relied on immunoSEQ multiplex PCR, and the TCRdb table lists in-frame clones only, not all of them. V and J calls and clone size are copied from that table; D and trimming were computed from the DNA. The profile shows fewer than 150,000 clones, approximately 87% of them singletons. The source of the sample is a study of blood T cell repertoires in COVID-19. Turning to the study itself: PBMCs, B-cell-depleted T cells, or T cells provided the cDNA or gDNA that made up the material.

V was cut by 5 bases and J by 5 bases, with 15 bases left in between. Germline assignment: CDR1 LNHDA and CDR2 SQIVND (reference sequence). The CDR3 extends over 15 amino acids. This rearrangement joins TRBV19 to TRBJ2-2; possibly TRBD1 for D (5 bases). The sequencing input was PBMCs or T cells enriched from blood (not recorded which). The sequence was collected from a man aged 45-65 years in a cohort exposed to, infected with or recovered from COVID-19 (not recorded which). As DNA, the CDR3 is TGTGCCAGTAGTCCTCCCCGACAGCTTACCGGGGAGCTGTTTTTT. It yields the protein CASSPPRQLTGELFF.